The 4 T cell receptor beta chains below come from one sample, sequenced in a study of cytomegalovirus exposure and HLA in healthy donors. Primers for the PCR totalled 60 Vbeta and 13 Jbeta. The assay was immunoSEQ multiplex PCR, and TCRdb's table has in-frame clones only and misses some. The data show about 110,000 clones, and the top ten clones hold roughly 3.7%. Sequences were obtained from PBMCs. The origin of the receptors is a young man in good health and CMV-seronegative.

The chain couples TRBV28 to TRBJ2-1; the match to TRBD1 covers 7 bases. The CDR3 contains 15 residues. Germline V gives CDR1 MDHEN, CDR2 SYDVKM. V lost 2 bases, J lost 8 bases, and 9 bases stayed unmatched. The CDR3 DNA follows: TGTGCCAGCAGTTTAGAGGACAGGTATTTCGATGAGCAGTTCTTC. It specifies CASSLEDRYFDEQFF.

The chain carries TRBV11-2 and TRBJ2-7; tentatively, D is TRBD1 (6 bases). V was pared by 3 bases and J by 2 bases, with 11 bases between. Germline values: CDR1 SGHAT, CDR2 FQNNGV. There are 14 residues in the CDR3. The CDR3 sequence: CASSLTGSPYEQYF. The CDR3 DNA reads TGTGCCAGCAGCTTGACAGGTAGCCCCTACGAGCAGTACTTC.

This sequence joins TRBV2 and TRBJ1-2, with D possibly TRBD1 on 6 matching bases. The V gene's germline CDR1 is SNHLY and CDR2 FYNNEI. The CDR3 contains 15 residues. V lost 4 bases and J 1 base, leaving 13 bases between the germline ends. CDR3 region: CASSVSGGGNYGYTF. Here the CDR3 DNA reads TGTGCCAGCAGTGTCTCGGGGGGCGGTAACTATGGCTACACCTTC.

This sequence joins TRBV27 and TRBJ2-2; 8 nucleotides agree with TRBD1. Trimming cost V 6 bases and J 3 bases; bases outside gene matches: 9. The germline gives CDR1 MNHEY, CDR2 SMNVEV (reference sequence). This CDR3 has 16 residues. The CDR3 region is CASSHSDRGDTGELFF. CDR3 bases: TGTGCCAGCAGCCACTCAGACAGGGGAGACACCGGGGAGCTGTTTTTT.